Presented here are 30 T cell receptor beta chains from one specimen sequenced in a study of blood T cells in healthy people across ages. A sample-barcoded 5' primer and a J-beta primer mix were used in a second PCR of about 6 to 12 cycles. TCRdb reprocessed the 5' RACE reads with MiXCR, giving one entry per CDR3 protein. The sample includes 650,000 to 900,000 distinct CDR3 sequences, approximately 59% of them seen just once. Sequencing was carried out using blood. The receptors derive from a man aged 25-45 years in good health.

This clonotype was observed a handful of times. CDR3 residues: CASRVTSGGPTDTQYF. In DNA form, the CDR3 reads TGTGCCAGCAGGGTGACTAGCGGGGGGCCCACAGATACGCAGTATTTT. The rearrangement links TRBV2 to TRBJ2-3, with 13 bases aligning to TRBD2. From germline, CDR1 is SNHLY and CDR2 FYNNEI. CDR3 length: 16 amino acids. V gave up 6 bases and J gave up 2 bases; unmatched junction bases: 5.

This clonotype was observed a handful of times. For the CDR3, the DNA is TGCAGTGCTAGAGTCCCGGGACAGACCTACGAGCAGTACTTC. This sequence encodes CSARVPGQTYEQYF. The V and J genes are TRBV20-1 and TRBJ2-4, with 7 bases matching TRBD1. The assigned J gene may be wrong: the sequence end matches TRBJ2-7 better. CDR1 and CDR2 (germline): DFQATT, SNEGSKA (reference sequence). The CDR3 consists of 14 residues.

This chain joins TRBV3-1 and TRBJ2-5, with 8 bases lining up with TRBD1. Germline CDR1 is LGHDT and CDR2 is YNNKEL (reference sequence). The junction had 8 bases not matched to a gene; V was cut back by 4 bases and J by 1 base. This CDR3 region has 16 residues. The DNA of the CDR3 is TGTGCCAGCAGCCGGAGGAGTACAGGGGGCCAAGAGACCCAGTACTTC. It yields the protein CASSRRSTGGQETQYF.

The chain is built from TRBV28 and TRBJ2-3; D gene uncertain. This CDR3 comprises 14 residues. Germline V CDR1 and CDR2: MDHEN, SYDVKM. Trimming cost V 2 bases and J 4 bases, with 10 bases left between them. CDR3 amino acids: CASSLIQSADTQYF. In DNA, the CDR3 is TGTGCCAGCAGTTTAATCCAAAGCGCAGATACGCAGTATTTT.

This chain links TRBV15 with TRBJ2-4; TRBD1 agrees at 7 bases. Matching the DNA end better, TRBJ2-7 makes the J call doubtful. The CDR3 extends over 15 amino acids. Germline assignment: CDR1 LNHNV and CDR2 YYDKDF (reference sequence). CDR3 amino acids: CATSTRDRPTYEQYF. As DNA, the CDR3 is TGTGCCACCAGCACCCGGGACAGACCCACCTACGAGCAGTACTTC.

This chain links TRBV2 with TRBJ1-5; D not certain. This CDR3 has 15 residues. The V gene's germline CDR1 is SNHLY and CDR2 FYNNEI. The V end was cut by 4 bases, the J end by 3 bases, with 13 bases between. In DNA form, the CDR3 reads TGTGCCAGCAGTGCGTCTCGGCAGATCAATCAGCCCCAGCATTTT. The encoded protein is CASSASRQINQPQHF.

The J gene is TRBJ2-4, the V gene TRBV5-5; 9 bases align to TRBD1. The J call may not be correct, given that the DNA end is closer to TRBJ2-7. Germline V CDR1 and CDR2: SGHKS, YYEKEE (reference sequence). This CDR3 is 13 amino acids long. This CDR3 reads CATRTGVLDEQYF. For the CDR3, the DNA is TGTGCCACGAGGACAGGGGTTCTTGACGAGCAGTACTTC.

DNA for the CDR3: TGTGCCAGCACCCAAGGGACGGCCGGCGATGAGCAGTTCTTC. Translated: CASTQGTAGDEQFF. The rearrangement uses TRBV7-8 and TRBJ2-1, with D perhaps matching TRBD1 or TRBD2 (5 bases each). The V end was cut by 7 bases, the J end by 8 bases, with 18 bases between. The CDR3 sequence is 14 residues long. Germline V gene data show CDR1 as SGHVS and CDR2 as FQNEAQ.

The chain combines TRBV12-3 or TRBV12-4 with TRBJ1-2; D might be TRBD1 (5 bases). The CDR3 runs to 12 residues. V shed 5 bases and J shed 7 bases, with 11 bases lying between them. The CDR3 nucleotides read TGTGCCAGCAGTCGGGGGACGGCTGGCTACACCTTC. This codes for CASSRGTAGYTF.

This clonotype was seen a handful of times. The CDR3 here is CASSLPGQAPYF. The CDR3 DNA follows: TGTGCCAGCAGTCTTCCGGGACAGGCCCCGTATTTT. The V and J genes are TRBV6-5 and TRBJ2-3; TRBD1 aligns across 8 bases. The V segment lost 5 bases and the J segment 14 bases; nucleotides outside the gene matches: 9. CDR3 size: 12 residues. Germline assignment: CDR1 MNHEY and CDR2 SVGAGI.

The CDR3 DNA follows: TGTGCCAGCAAACCTCCGACAGGGGGAGGTGAGACCCAGTACTTC. Translating it yields CASKPPTGGGETQYF. V is TRBV25-1 and J is TRBJ2-4, with 9 bases lining up with TRBD1. Gene TRBJ2-5 matches the end of the DNA better, so the J call may be wrong. CDR1 is MGHDK and CDR2 is SYGVNS in the germline V gene. This CDR3 contains 15 residues.

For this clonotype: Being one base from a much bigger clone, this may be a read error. CDR3 nucleotide sequence: TGTGCCAGCAGCTTGGATTGGGGGTTCGAAATCTACAATGAGCAGTTCTTC. Protein: CASSLDWGFEIYNEQFF. The chain has TRBV5-6 and TRBJ2-1; D tentatively fits TRBD1 or TRBD2 (5 bases each). The CDR3 contains 17 residues. CDR1 and CDR2 from the germline V gene are SGHDT and YYEEEE. V gave up 0 bases and J gave up 3 bases, with 16 bases separating them. Complete variable domain (other parts from reference TRBV5-6 and TRBJ2-1): DAGVTQSPTHLIKTRGQQVTLRCSPKSGHDTVSWYQQALGQGPQFIFQYYEEEERQRGNFPDRFSGHQFPNYSSELNVNALLLGDSALYLCASSLDWGFEIYNEQFFGPGTRLTVL.

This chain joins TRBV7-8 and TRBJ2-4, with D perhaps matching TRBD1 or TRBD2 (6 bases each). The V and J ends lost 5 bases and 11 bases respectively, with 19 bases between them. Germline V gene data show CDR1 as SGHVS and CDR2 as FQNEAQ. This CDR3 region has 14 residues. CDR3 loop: CASSPPGALGFQYF. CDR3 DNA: TGTGCCAGCAGCCCCCCGGGGGCCCTGGGCTTTCAGTACTTC.

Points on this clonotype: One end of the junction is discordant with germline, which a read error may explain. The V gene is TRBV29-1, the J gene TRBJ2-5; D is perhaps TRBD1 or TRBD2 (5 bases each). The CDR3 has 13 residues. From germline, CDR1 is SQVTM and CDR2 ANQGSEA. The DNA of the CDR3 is TGCAGCGCATCGGGGACGGACCAAGAGGCCCAGTACTTC. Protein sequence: CSASGTDQEAQYF.

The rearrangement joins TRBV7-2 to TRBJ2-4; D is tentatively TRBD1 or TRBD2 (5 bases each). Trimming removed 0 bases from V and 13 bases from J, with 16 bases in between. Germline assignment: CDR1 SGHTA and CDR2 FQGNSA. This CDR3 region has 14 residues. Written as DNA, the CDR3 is TGTGCCAGCAGCTTAGCGCAGTGGGTCAGGGAGCAGTACTTC. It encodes CASSLAQWVREQYF.

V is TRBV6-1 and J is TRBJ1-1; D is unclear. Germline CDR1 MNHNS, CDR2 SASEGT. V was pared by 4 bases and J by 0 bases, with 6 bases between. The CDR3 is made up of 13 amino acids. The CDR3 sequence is CASSGALNTEAFF. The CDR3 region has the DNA TGTGCCAGCAGTGGGGCCCTGAACACTGAAGCTTTCTTT.

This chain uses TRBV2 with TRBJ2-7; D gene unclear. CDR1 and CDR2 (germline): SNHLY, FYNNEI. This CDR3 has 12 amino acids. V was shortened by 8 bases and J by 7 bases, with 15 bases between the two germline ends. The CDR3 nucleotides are TGTGCCAGCGATGACGGATCCGTGGAGCAGTACTTC. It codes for CASDDGSVEQYF.

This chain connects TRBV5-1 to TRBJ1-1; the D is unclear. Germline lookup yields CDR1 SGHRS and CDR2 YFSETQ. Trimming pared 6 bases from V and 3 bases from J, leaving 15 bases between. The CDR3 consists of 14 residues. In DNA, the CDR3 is TGCGCCAGCATGCGTCTCCCGGAGGACACTGAAGCTTTCTTT. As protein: CASMRLPEDTEAFF. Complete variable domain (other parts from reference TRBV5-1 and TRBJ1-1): KAGVTQTPRYLIKTRGQQVTLSCSPISGHRSVSWYQQTPGQGLQFLFEYFSETQRNKGNFPGRFSGRQFSNSRSEMNVSTLELGDSALYLCASMRLPEDTEAFFGQGTRLTVV.

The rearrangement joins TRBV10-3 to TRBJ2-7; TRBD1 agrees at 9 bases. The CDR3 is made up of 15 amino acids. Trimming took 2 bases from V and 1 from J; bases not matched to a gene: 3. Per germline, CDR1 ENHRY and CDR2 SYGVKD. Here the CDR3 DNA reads TGTGCCATCAGTGAGCCGGACAGGGGATCCTACGAGCAGTACTTC. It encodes CAISEPDRGSYEQYF.

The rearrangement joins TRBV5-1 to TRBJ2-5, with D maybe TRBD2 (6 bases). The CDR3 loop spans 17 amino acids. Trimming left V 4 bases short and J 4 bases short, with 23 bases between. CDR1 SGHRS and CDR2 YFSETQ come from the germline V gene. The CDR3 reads CASSPGTSHTPGETQYF. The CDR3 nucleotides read TGCGCCAGCAGCCCCGGGACTTCCCACACCCCCGGAGAGACCCAGTACTTC. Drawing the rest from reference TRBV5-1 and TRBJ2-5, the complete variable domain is KAGVTQTPRYLIKTRGQQVTLSCSPISGHRSVSWYQQTPGQGLQFLFEYFSETQRNKGNFPGRFSGRQFSNSRSEMNVSTLELGDSALYLCASSPGTSHTPGETQYFGPGTRLLVL.

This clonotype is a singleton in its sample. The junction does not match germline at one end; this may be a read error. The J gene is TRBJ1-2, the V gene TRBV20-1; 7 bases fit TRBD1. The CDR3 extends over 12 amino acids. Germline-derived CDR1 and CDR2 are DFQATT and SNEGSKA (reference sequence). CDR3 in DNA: TGCAGGGCTAGAGGGCAGGGGGATGGCTACACCTTC. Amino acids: CRARGQGDGYTF.

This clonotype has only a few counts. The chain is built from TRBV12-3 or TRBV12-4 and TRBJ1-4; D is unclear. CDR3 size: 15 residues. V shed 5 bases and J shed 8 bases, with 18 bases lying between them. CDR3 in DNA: TGTGCCAGCAGTCCGAGGGAAGGGAGAGGGGAAAAACTGTTTTTT. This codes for CASSPREGRGEKLFF.

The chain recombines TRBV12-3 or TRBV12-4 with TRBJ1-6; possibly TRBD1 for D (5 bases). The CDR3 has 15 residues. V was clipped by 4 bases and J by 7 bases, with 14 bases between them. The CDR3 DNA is TGTGCCAGCAGTTCCGATATTGGGGGAAATTCACCCCTCCACTTT. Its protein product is CASSSDIGGNSPLHF.

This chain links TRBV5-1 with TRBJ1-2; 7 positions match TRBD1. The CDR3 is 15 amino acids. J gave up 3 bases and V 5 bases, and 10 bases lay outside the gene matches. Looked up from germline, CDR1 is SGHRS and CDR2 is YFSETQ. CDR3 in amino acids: CASRTGGGGDYGYTF. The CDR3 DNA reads TGCGCCAGCAGAACCGGCGGAGGGGGCGACTATGGCTACACCTTC.

The CDR3 loop reads CASSLGEENSPLHF. DNA of the CDR3: TGCGCCAGCAGCTTGGGGGAGGAGAATTCACCCCTCCACTTT. The chain links TRBV5-1 to TRBJ1-6; D call uncertain. V shed 0 bases and J shed 7 bases, with 8 bases lying between them. CDR1 is SGHRS and CDR2 is YFSETQ in the germline V gene. This CDR3 contains 14 residues.

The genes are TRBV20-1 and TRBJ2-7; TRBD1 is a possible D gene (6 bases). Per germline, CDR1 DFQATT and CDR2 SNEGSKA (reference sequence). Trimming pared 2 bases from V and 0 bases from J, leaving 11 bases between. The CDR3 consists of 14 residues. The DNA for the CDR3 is TGCAGTGCTAGACGGACAGTTGGCTCCTACGAGCAGTACTTC. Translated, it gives CSARRTVGSYEQYF.

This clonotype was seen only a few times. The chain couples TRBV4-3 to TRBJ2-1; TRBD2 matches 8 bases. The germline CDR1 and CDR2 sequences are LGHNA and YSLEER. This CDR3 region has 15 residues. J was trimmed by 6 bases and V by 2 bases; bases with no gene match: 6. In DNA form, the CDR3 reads TGCGCCAGCAGCCAAAACCCCGGGACTAGCAATGAGCAGTTCTTC. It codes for CASSQNPGTSNEQFF.

The CDR3, as DNA: TGCAGCGGTATAAGGTACAATGAGCAGTTCTTC. It translates to CSGIRYNEQFF. The rearrangement uses TRBV29-1 and TRBJ2-1; D is uncertain. V was pared by 7 bases and J by 4 bases, with 8 bases between. CDR3 length: 11 amino acids. From germline, CDR1 is SQVTM and CDR2 ANQGSEA.

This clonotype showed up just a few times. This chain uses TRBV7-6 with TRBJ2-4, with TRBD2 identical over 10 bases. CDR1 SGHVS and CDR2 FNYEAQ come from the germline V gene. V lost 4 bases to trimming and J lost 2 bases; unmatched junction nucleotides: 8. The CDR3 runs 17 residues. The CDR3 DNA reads TGTGCCAGCAGCTCGCGGGGTAGCGGGGGGACCAAAAACATTCAGTACTTC. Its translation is CASSSRGSGGTKNIQYF.

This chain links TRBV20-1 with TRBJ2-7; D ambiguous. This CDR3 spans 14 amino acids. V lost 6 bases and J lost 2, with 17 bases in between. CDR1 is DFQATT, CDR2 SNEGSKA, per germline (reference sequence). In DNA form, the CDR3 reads TGCAGTGCCCAACGCGCACAGATGCCCTACGAGCAGTACTTC. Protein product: CSAQRAQMPYEQYF.